This entry lists 8 T cell receptor beta chains sequenced from one sample in a study of T cell responses to AZD1222 COVID-19 vaccine. The method was immunoSEQ multiplex PCR; TCRdb's version includes in-frame clones alone and lacks a portion of them. Among under 95,000 clones listed, 88% were seen once. The input for sequencing was peripheral blood, taken 28 days after the second AZD1222 dose. The receptor set was obtained from an adult who received the AZD1222 COVID-19 vaccine.

The chain has TRBV4-1 and TRBJ2-2; 7 bases fit TRBD1. CDR1 is MGHRA and CDR2 is YSYEKL in the germline V gene. The CDR3 sequence is 14 residues long. The junction had 4 bases not matched to a gene; V was cut back by 5 bases and J by 4 bases. CDR3 protein: CASSLSGGTGELFF. CDR3 DNA sequence: TGCGCCAGCAGCTTATCAGGGGGCACCGGGGAGCTGTTTTTT.

The chain recombines TRBV7-2 with TRBJ2-1, with D perhaps matching TRBD2 (6 bases). This CDR3 spans 13 amino acids. V lost 3 bases to trimming and J lost 9 bases, with 12 bases between them. The germline V gene has CDR1 SGHTA and CDR2 FQGNSA. DNA of the CDR3: TGTGCCAGCAGCTTCCCGGGACTCGTTGAGCAGTTCTTC. Translated, it gives CASSFPGLVEQFF.

This chain uses TRBV24-1 with TRBJ2-2; D gene uncertain. The germline V and J ends were trimmed by 0 bases and 6 bases, with 7 bases remaining between them. The CDR3 sequence is 14 residues long. Germline CDR1 is KGHDR and CDR2 is SFDVKD. CDR3: CATSDLGDAGELFF. The CDR3 nucleotides read TGTGCCACCAGTGATTTGGGAGATGCCGGGGAGCTGTTTTTT.

This clone is categorized as medium-sized. The chain uses TRBV2 and TRBJ2-5; D is unresolved. Germline CDR1 and CDR2: SNHLY and FYNNEI. V was pared by 3 bases and J by 2 bases, with 4 bases between. CDR3 length: 12 residues. The CDR3 is CASSDLQETQYF. The CDR3 nucleotides are TGTGCCAGCAGTGATCTGCAAGAGACCCAGTACTTC.

CDR3 coding DNA: TGTGCCAGCAGCCAAGAAAGGGTTGGTCAGCCCCAGCATTTT. Translation gives CASSQERVGQPQHF. The chain joins TRBV3-1 (or the pseudogene TRBV3-2) to TRBJ1-5, with D hard to call. Germline V gene lookup returns CDR1 LGHDT and CDR2 YNNKEL (reference sequence). With 0 bases removed from V and 6 bases from J, the gap between germline ends came to 9 bases. There are 14 residues in the CDR3.

The chain links TRBV10-1 to TRBJ2-1, with 7 bases aligning to TRBD1. The CDR3 extends over 15 amino acids. The trim removed 6 bases at V and 7 bases at J, leaving 12 bases unmatched. Germline V gene lookup returns CDR1 WNHNN and CDR2 SYGVQD (reference sequence). The DNA for the CDR3 is TGCGCCAGCAGCCCCCTGTCGGGACAGAGAAATGAGCAGTTCTTC. Translating it yields CASSPLSGQRNEQFF.

This clone was found once. This chain links TRBV20-1 with TRBJ2-1; D ambiguous. Germline CDR1 DFQATT, CDR2 SNEGSKA (reference sequence). The CDR3 extends over 11 amino acids. Trimming pared 0 bases from V and 13 bases from J, leaving 10 bases between. DNA for the CDR3: TGCAGTGCTAGAGATTTAGGAAGTCAGTTCTTC. It codes for CSARDLGSQFF.

This clone was recorded once. This rearrangement joins TRBV4-1 to TRBJ1-1; perhaps TRBD1 as D (6 bases). Trimming pared 0 bases from V and 8 bases from J, leaving 13 bases between. This CDR3 spans 14 amino acids. Germline lookup yields CDR1 MGHRA and CDR2 YSYEKL. CDR3 DNA sequence: TGCGCCAGCAGCCAAGATACGGGGGCAGTGGAAGCTTTCTTT. Translation gives CASSQDTGAVEAFF.